The clone carrying this T cell receptor beta chain was seen a handful of times. V gave up 3 bases and J gave up 1 base, with 7 bases separating them. This CDR3 has 14 residues. The germline V gene encodes CDR1 SGHRS and CDR2 YFSETQ. These data originate in a study of shared clonotypes between healthy human individuals. Profiled with immunoSEQ multiplex PCR; TCRdb holds only in-frame clones, not every one. The repertoire consists of 2.5 million or so clones, with around nine tenths occurring once and the leading ten covering about 0.13%. The sequencing sample was made of naive CD4+ T cells sorted from blood. Regarding subset: CD45RA+ positively selected. The rearrangement uses TRBV5-1 and TRBJ2-2, with a weak D call TRBD1 (6 bases). This TCR was recovered from a young man in good health. For the CDR3, the DNA is TGCGCCAGCAGCTGGACAGAGAACACCGGGGAGCTGTTTTTT. Protein sequence: CASSWTENTGELFF.